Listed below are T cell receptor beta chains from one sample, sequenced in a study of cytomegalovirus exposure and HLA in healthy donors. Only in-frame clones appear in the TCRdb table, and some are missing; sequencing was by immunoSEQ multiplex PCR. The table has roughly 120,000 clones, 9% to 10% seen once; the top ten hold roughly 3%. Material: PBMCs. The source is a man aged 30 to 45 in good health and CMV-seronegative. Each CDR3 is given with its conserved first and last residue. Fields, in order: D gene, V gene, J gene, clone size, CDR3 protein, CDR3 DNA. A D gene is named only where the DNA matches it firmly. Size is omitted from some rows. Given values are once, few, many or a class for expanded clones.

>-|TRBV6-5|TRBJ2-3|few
CASQVSAATDTQYF
TGTGCCAGCCAAGTGTCAGCGGCCACAGATACGCAGTATTTT
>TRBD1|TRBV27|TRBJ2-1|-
CASSRDRESSYNEQFF
TGTGCCAGCAGTCGGGACAGGGAAAGCTCCTACAATGAGCAGTTCTTC
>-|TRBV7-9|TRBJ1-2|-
CASSILLYGYTF
TGTGCCAGCAGCATCCTTCTCTATGGCTACACCTTC
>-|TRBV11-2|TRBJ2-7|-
CASSLAADPKGSYEQYF
TGTGCCAGCAGCTTAGCGGCCGACCCTAAGGGGTCCTACGAGCAGTACTTC
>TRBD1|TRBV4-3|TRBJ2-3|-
CASSQVRTGALRDTQYF
TGCGCCAGCAGCCAAGTCCGGACAGGGGCGCTCCGAGATACGCAGTATTTT
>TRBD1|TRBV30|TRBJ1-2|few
CAWSVRRDRGYGYTF
TGTGCCTGGAGTGTTCGGCGGGACAGGGGGTATGGCTACACCTTC
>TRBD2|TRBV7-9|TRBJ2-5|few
CASSSSGQETQYF
TGTGCCAGCAGCTCTAGCGGACAAGAGACCCAGTACTTC
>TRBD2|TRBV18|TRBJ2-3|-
CASSQVAGGADTQYF
TGTGCCAGCTCACAGGTAGCGGGAGGGGCAGATACGCAGTATTTT
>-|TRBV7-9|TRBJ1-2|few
CASSPAGTTYGYTF
TGTGCCAGCAGCCCTGCCGGGACAACCTATGGCTACACCTTC
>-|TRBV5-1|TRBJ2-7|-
CASSYLNSYEQYF
TGCGCCAGCAGCTATCTTAACTCCTACGAGCAGTACTTC
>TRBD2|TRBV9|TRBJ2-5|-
CASSVQAGQETQYF
TGTGCCAGCAGCGTTCAAGCGGGGCAAGAGACCCAGTACTTC
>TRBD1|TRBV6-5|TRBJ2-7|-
CASRHRGAYEQYF
TGTGCCAGCAGGCACAGGGGAGCGTACGAGCAGTACTTC
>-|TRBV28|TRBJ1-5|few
CASSFTGVGGNQPQHF
TGTGCCAGCAGTTTTACGGGGGTCGGAGGCAATCAGCCCCAGCATTTT
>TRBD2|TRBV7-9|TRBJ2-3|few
CASSLIAGDTDTQYF
TGTGCCAGCAGCTTAATAGCGGGGGACACAGATACGCAGTATTTT
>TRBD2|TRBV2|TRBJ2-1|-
CASSERASGHNEQFF
TGTGCCAGCAGTGAAAGGGCTAGCGGACACAATGAGCAGTTCTTC
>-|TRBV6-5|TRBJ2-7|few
CASSYSREPYEQYF
TGTGCCAGCAGTTACTCGAGGGAGCCCTACGAGCAGTACTTC
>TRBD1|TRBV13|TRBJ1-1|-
CASSFGGGADTEAFF
TGTGCCAGCAGCTTCGGAGGGGGCGCGGACACTGAAGCTTTCTTT
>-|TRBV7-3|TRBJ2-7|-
CASSLSGGKAYEQYF
TGTGCCAGCAGCTTATCTGGGGGGAAAGCCTACGAGCAGTACTTC
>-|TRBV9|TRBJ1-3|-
CASSVDGLSGNTIYF
TGTGCCAGCAGCGTAGATGGCCTCTCTGGAAACACCATATATTTT
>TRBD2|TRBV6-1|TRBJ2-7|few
CASGLARSEQYF
TGTGCCAGCGGACTAGCTAGGAGCGAGCAGTACTTC
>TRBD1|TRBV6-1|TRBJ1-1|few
CASSELRTGGPEAFF
TGTGCCAGCAGTGAACTCCGGACAGGGGGCCCTGAAGCTTTCTTT
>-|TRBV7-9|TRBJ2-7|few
CASSLTGYEQYF
TGTGCCAGCAGCTTGACGGGATACGAGCAGTACTTC
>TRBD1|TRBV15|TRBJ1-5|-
CATSRGGQGRGSNQPQHF
TGTGCCACCAGCAGAGGGGGACAGGGTAGGGGGAGCAATCAGCCCCAGCATTTT
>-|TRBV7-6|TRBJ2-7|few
CASSLAGQVNEQYF
TGTGCCAGCAGCTTAGCCGGCCAGGTCAACGAGCAGTACTTC
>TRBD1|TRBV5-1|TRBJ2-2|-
CASRVDRPNTGELFF
TGCGCCAGCAGGGTGGACAGGCCGAACACCGGGGAGCTGTTTTTT
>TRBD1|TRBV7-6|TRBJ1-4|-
CASSLGFGTGDPTNEKLFF
TGTGCCAGCAGCTTAGGGTTCGGGACAGGAGACCCAACTAATGAAAAACTGTTTTTT
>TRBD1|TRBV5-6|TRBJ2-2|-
CASSSRRQGTNTGELFF
TGTGCCAGCAGCTCCAGAAGACAGGGGACGAACACCGGGGAGCTGTTTTTT
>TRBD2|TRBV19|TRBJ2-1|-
CASTEGGRTYNEQFF
TGTGCCAGTACCGAAGGCGGGAGGACCTACAATGAGCAGTTCTTC
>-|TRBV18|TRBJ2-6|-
CASHTGLGANVLTF
TGTGCCAGCCATACAGGCCTTGGGGCCAACGTCCTGACTTTC